This T cell receptor (beta chain) was obtained from a study of cytomegalovirus exposure and HLA in healthy donors. Notes on the study in general: Later analysis associated a missense DCLRE1C variant with TCR beta V- and J-gene trimming.

The CDR3 has 14 residues. Germline assignment: CDR1 MNHEY and CDR2 SMNVEV (reference sequence). Trimming cost V 6 bases and J 6 bases, with 14 bases left between them. Turning to this clone: The antigen remains undetermined.

The PCR had 60 Vbeta and 13 Jbeta primers. Repertoires were generated with immunoSEQ multiplex PCR, while TCRdb's copy carries only in-frame clones and drops some. There are about 130,000 clones in the sample; roughly 75% occur only once, and approximately 10% lies in the top ten. Sequenced sample: PBMCs. The TCR was taken from a man aged 30 to 45 in good health and CMV-seropositive. The rearrangement links TRBV27 to TRBJ2-2; D might be TRBD2 (5 bases). Written as DNA, the CDR3 is TGTGCCAGCAGACCGGGGTCTAATGCCGGGGAGCTGTTTTTT. It translates to CASRPGSNAGELFF.